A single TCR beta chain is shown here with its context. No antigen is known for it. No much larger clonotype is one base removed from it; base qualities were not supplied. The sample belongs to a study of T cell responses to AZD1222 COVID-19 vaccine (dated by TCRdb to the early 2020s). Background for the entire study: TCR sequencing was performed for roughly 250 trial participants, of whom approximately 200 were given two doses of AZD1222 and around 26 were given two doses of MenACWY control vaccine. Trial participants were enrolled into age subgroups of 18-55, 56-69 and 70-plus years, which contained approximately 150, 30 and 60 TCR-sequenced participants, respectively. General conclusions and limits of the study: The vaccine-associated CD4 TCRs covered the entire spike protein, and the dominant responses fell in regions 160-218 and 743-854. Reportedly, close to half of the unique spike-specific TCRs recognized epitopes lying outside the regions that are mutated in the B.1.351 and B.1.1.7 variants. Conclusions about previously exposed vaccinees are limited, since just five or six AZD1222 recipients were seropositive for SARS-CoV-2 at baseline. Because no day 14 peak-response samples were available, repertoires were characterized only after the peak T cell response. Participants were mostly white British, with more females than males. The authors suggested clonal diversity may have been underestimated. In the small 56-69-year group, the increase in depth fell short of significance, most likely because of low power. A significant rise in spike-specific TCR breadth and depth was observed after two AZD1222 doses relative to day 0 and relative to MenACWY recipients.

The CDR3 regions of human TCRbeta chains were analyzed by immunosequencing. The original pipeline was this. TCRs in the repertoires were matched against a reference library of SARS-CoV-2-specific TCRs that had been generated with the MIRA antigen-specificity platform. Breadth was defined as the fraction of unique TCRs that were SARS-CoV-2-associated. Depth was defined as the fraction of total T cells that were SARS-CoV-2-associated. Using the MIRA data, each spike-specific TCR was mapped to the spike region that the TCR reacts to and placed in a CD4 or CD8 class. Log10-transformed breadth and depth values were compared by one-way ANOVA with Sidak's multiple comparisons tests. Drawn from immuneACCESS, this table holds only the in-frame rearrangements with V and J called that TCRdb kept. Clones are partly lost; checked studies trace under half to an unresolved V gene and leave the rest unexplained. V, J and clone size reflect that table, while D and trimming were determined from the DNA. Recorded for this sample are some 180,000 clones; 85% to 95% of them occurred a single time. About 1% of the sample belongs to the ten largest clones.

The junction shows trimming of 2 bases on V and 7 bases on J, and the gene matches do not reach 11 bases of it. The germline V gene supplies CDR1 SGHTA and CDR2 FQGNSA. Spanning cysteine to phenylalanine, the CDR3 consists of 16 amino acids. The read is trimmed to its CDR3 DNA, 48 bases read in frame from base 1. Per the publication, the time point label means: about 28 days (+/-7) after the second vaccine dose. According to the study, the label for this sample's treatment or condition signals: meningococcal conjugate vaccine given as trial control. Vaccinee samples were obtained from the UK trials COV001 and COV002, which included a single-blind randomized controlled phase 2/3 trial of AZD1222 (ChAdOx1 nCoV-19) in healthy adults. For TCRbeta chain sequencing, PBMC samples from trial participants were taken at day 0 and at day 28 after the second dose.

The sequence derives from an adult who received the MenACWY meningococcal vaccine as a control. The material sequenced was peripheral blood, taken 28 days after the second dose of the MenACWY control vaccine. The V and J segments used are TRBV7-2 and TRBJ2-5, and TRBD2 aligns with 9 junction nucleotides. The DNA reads TGTGCCAGCAGCTTAAAAGGGGGACTAGCAGGGGTGACCCAGTACTTC. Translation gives CASSLKGGLAGVTQYF.